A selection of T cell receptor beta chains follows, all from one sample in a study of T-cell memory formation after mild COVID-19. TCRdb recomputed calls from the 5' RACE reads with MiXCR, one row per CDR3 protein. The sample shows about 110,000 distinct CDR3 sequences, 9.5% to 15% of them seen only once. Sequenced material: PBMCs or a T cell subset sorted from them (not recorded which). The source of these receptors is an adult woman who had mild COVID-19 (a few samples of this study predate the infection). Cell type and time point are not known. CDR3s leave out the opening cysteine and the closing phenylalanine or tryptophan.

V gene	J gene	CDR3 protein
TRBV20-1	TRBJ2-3	SARDYRAGDTDTQY
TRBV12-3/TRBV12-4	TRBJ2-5	ASSPRDRGGLETQY
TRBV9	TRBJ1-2	ASSVDGRGGYT
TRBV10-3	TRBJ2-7	AISDVDSTYEQY
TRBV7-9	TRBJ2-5	ASSTAGGPQETQY
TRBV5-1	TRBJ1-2	ASSLESGAYGYT
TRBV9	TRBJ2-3	ASSVPQTPDGRGTDTQY
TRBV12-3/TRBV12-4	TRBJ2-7	ASSSGVESLY
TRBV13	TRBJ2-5	ASSSTGTSEETQY
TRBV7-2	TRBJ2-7	ASSRGADTSYEQY